This is a list of T cell receptor beta chains from one sample in a study of blood T cell repertoires in COVID-19. The protocol was immunoSEQ multiplex PCR, while the TCRdb copy is restricted to in-frame clones and leaves out a portion. The data contain around 70,000 clones, roughly 85% of them seen just once; the ten biggest clones take up roughly 8%. Sequenced sample: peripheral blood. The receptor set was obtained from a man in his thirties or forties with acute or convalescent COVID-19. Both conserved end residues are part of each CDR3. Each record gives: V gene, D gene, J gene, CDR3 DNA, CDR3 protein. The D gene is left open where the match is weak.

V gene: TRBV19
D gene: TRBD1
J gene: TRBJ1-1
CDR3 DNA: TGTGCCAGTAGTAACCGCGACAGGGGCAAAGCTTTCTTT
CDR3 protein: CASSNRDRGKAFF

V gene: TRBV20-1
D gene: TRBD2
J gene: TRBJ2-3
CDR3 DNA: TGCAGTGCTAGTAGCGGGAGGGCAGATACGCAGTATTTT
CDR3 protein: CSASSGRADTQYF

V gene: TRBV28
D gene: NA
J gene: TRBJ2-7
CDR3 DNA: TGTGCCAGCAAAGGGGCCGGCTACGAGCAGTACTTC
CDR3 protein: CASKGAGYEQYF

V gene: TRBV10-3
D gene: TRBD1
J gene: TRBJ2-7
CDR3 DNA: TGTGCCATCAGTCCACAGGGGGCCTACGAGCAGTACTTC
CDR3 protein: CAISPQGAYEQYF

V gene: TRBV3-1/TRBV3-2
D gene: NA
J gene: TRBJ1-4
CDR3 DNA: TGTGCCAGCAGTCTGACAGCAACTAATGAAAAACTGTTTTTT
CDR3 protein: CASSLTATNEKLFF

V gene: TRBV9
D gene: TRBD1
J gene: TRBJ2-5
CDR3 DNA: TGTGCCAGCAGCGTAGGGGACAGCCAAGAGACCCAGTACTTC
CDR3 protein: CASSVGDSQETQYF

V gene: TRBV19
D gene: NA
J gene: TRBJ2-7
CDR3 DNA: TGTGCCAGTAGCTCAGTCAGGTACTCCTACGAGCAGTACTTC
CDR3 protein: CASSSVRYSYEQYF

V gene: TRBV7-6
D gene: NA
J gene: TRBJ1-3
CDR3 DNA: TGTGCCAGCAGCTTAGGGGACATATCCAACTCTGGAAACACCATATATTTT
CDR3 protein: CASSLGDISNSGNTIYF

V gene: TRBV27
D gene: NA
J gene: TRBJ1-6
CDR3 DNA: TGTGCCAGCAGTTTAAGCTCTGATTATAATTCACCCCTCCACTTT
CDR3 protein: CASSLSSDYNSPLHF

V gene: TRBV7-2
D gene: NA
J gene: TRBJ2-7
CDR3 DNA: TGTGCCAGCAGCAACGGGTTTTCCTACGAGCAGTACTTC
CDR3 protein: CASSNGFSYEQYF

V gene: TRBV18
D gene: NA
J gene: TRBJ2-5
CDR3 DNA: TGTGCCAGCTCCCCAGGGGCGGGAGCGCAAGAGACCCAGTACTTC
CDR3 protein: CASSPGAGAQETQYF

V gene: TRBV6-2/TRBV6-3
D gene: NA
J gene: TRBJ1-5
CDR3 DNA: TGTGCCAGCAGTTCCTATAGCAATCAGCCCCAGCATTTT
CDR3 protein: CASSSYSNQPQHF

V gene: TRBV9
D gene: TRBD2
J gene: TRBJ2-1
CDR3 DNA: TGTGCCAGCAGCGCATTAGCGGGAGTTAACAATGAGCAGTTCTTC
CDR3 protein: CASSALAGVNNEQFF

V gene: TRBV4-2
D gene: TRBD2
J gene: TRBJ2-1
CDR3 DNA: TGTGCCAGCAGCTCATCTAGCGGGACCTCCTACAATGAGCAGTTCTTC
CDR3 protein: CASSSSSGTSYNEQFF

V gene: TRBV30
D gene: NA
J gene: TRBJ1-3
CDR3 DNA: TGTGCCCTAAAGGGGCAGGGCTTCTCTGGAAACACCATATATTTT
CDR3 protein: CALKGQGFSGNTIYF

V gene: TRBV13
D gene: TRBD1
J gene: TRBJ2-2
CDR3 DNA: TGTGCCAGCAGCCTTGGACAGGTGGTGGCCGGGGAGCTGTTTTTT
CDR3 protein: CASSLGQVVAGELFF